Listed here are 24 T cell receptor beta chains from one sample, sequenced in a study of early T cells in non-severe SARS-CoV-2 infection. TCRdb re-analysed the 5' RACE reads in MiXCR, keeping a single row per CDR3 protein. This table holds more than 95,000 distinct CDR3 sequences, 15% to 20% found once. The source material was whole blood. The receptors were gathered from an adult who was a healthcare worker with PCR-confirmed SARS-CoV-2 infection or an uninfected control (not recorded which).

The gene calls are TRBV6-2 or TRBV6-3 and TRBJ1-1; D possibly corresponds to TRBD1 (6 bases). Germline CDR1 MNHEY, CDR2 SVGEGT. There are 13 residues in the CDR3. Trimming left V 0 bases short and J 5 bases short, with 7 bases between. CDR3 amino acids: CASSYSRGTEAFF. The DNA for the CDR3 is TGTGCCAGCAGTTACTCGAGGGGGACTGAAGCTTTCTTT.

This clonotype has more than one count but fewer than ten. The chain combines TRBV4-3 with TRBJ1-5; D is ambiguous. The V end lost 4 bases, the J end lost 0 bases, and 7 bases lay between the germline ends. The CDR3 covers 14 residues. Germline loops: CDR1 LGHNA, CDR2 YSLEER. Here the CDR3 reads CASSPYLSNQPQHF. The CDR3 DNA follows: TGCGCCAGCAGCCCGTACCTTAGCAATCAGCCCCAGCATTTT.

This clonotype was observed a handful of times. The chain has TRBV28 and TRBJ1-5; D is unclear. Between the trimmed V and J ends, which lost 2 bases and 6 bases, there was a span of 14 bases. Per germline, CDR1 MDHEN and CDR2 SYDVKM. The CDR3 spans 15 residues. This chain's CDR3 is CASSLIQGSVQPQHF. CDR3 DNA: TGTGCCAGCAGTTTAATTCAAGGAAGTGTTCAGCCCCAGCATTTT.

The chain joins TRBV3-1 to TRBJ2-3; D not certain. Trimming cost V 0 bases and J 2 bases, with 9 bases left between them. The CDR3 is 15 residues long. Germline CDR1 reads LGHDT; CDR2 reads YNNKEL (reference sequence). CDR3: CASSQEAGYTDTQYF. As DNA, the CDR3 is TGTGCCAGCAGCCAAGAGGCAGGCTACACAGATACGCAGTATTTT.

This clonotype came up once. This chain joins TRBV7-8 and TRBJ2-5; TRBD2 matches 9 bases. CDR3 length: 14 residues. Germline V gene sequence: CDR1 SGHVS, CDR2 FQNEAQ. V lost 3 bases and J lost 3; bases outside the gene matches: 2. The CDR3 sequence: CASSFSGSKETQYF. In DNA form, the CDR3 reads TGTGCCAGCAGCTTTAGCGGGAGTAAAGAGACCCAGTACTTC.

This sequence joins TRBV20-1 and TRBJ1-5, with D unresolved. Germline CDR1 reads DFQATT; CDR2 reads SNEGSKA (reference sequence). The CDR3 extends over 13 amino acids. V lost 0 bases and J 2 bases, leaving 5 bases between the germline ends. CDR3 sequence (DNA): TGCAGTGCTAGAGATCAGGGCAATCAGCCCCAGCATTTT. Translated: CSARDQGNQPQHF.

This clonotype occurred many times. The chain employs TRBV29-1 and TRBJ2-4; weak D call: TRBD2 (6 bases). The CDR3 length is 17 residues. Germline CDR1 reads SQVTM; CDR2 reads ANQGSEA. V was pared by 1 base and J by 0 bases, with 16 bases between. CDR3 bases: TGCAGCGTTGAAGGACCCAGGGCCGGGGGAGCCAAAAACATTCAGTACTTC. It codes for CSVEGPRAGGAKNIQYF.

This clonotype was counted many times. The chain has TRBV7-9 and TRBJ1-2, with D uncertain. Germline CDR1 SEHNR, CDR2 FQNEAQ (reference sequence). This CDR3 region has 12 residues. Trimming stripped 2 bases from V and 8 bases from J, with 9 bases between. CDR3 in amino acids: CASSLKEWGYTF. The CDR3 nucleotides are TGTGCCAGCAGCTTAAAGGAGTGGGGCTACACCTTC.

The chain recombines TRBV29-1 with TRBJ1-1; 7 nucleotides align to TRBD1. The CDR3 has 14 amino acids. Germline V gives CDR1 SQVTM, CDR2 ANQGSEA. Trimming removed 1 base from V and 3 bases from J; junction bases left unmatched: 5. The CDR3: CSVEGSDRDTEAFF. DNA for the CDR3: TGCAGCGTTGAAGGGTCCGACAGGGACACTGAAGCTTTCTTT. Filled out from reference TRBV29-1 and TRBJ1-1, the complete variable domain reads SAVISQKPSRDICQRGTSLTIQCQVDSQVTMMFWYRQQPGQSLTLIATANQGSEATYESGFVIDKFPISRPNLTFSTLTVSNMSPEDSSIYLCSVEGSDRDTEAFFGQGTRLTVV.

The V call is TRBV2, the J call TRBJ1-1; D ambiguous. V shed 4 bases and J shed 0 bases, with 9 bases lying between them. The germline gives CDR1 SNHLY, CDR2 FYNNEI. The CDR3 length is 14 residues. CDR3 protein: CASSGGLMNTEAFF. CDR3 nucleotide sequence: TGTGCCAGCAGTGGCGGCTTAATGAACACTGAAGCTTTCTTT.

This clonotype was counted between two and nine times. The rearrangement joins TRBV20-1 to TRBJ2-1; no clear D gene. Germline V gene sequence: CDR1 DFQATT, CDR2 SNEGSKA (reference sequence). This CDR3 is built from 15 residues. V was clipped by 3 bases and J by 7 bases, with 19 bases between them. In DNA form, the CDR3 reads TGCAGTGCTAGGGGCCTCCTGGCTATCTCGAATGAGCAGTTCTTC. Its protein is CSARGLLAISNEQFF.

The V gene is TRBV11-2, the J gene TRBJ2-3; TRBD2 might be the D (7 bases). V dropped 6 bases and J dropped 5 bases, with 18 bases sitting between them. CDR3 length: 15 residues. Looked up from germline, CDR1 is SGHAT and CDR2 is FQNNGV. The CDR3 region is CASSHVRGAKDTQYF. CDR3 sequence (DNA): TGTGCCAGCAGTCACGTTCGGGGGGCAAAAGATACGCAGTATTTT.

This clonotype was counted between two and nine times. The chain recombines TRBV10-3 with TRBJ1-6, with D hard to call. Trimming left V 9 bases short and J 3 bases short, with 9 bases between. CDR1 is ENHRY and CDR2 is SYGVKD in the germline V gene. This CDR3 region has 13 residues. CDR3 nucleotide sequence: TGTGCCATTCGACTGAACTATAATTCACCCCTCCACTTT. Protein sequence: CAIRLNYNSPLHF.

The chain has TRBV7-8 and TRBJ2-3; D may match TRBD1 or TRBD2 (5 bases each). This CDR3 contains 14 residues. CDR1 and CDR2 from the germline V gene are SGHVS and FQNEAQ. V gave up 3 bases and J gave up 1 base, with 8 bases separating them. The chain's CDR3 is CASSFGAGTDTQYF. As DNA, the CDR3 is TGTGCCAGCAGCTTCGGGGCGGGCACAGATACGCAGTATTTT.

This clonotype appeared a few times. The chain joins TRBV7-2 to TRBJ2-1; 14 nucleotides match TRBD2. V trimming: 2 bases; J trimming: 7 bases; junction bases outside the gene matches: 4. CDR3 length: 16 amino acids. In germline, CDR1 is SGHTA, CDR2 FQGNSA. The CDR3, as DNA: TGTGCCAGCAGCTTATACGGACTAGCGGGAGGAAATGAGCAGTTCTTC. This gives the protein CASSLYGLAGGNEQFF.

In its sample, this clonotype was seen a few times. The rearrangement uses TRBV7-2 and TRBJ2-7, with 9 bases fitting TRBD2. After removal of 1 base from V and 7 bases from J, the junction contained 8 bases not matched to a gene. Germline V CDR1 and CDR2: SGHTA, FQGNSA. This CDR3 spans 15 amino acids. The CDR3 nucleotides are TGTGCCAGCAGCTTAGGTCTAGCGGGGCCCGTAGAGCAGTACTTC. It codes for CASSLGLAGPVEQYF.

The V call is TRBV7-2, the J call TRBJ1-1, with TRBD1 matching 7 bases. Germline CDR1 is SGHTA and CDR2 is FQGNSA. CDR3 size: 11 residues. Trimming took 4 bases from V and 11 from J; bases not matched to a gene: 4. The CDR3 reads CASSSQGEAFF. The CDR3 DNA sequence: TGTGCCAGCAGCTCCCAGGGGGAGGCTTTCTTT. The full variable domain, completed using reference TRBV7-2 and TRBJ1-1, is GAGVSQSPSNKVTEKGKDVELRCDPISGHTALYWYRQSLGQGLEFLIYFQGNSAPDKSGLPSDRFSAERTGGSVSTLTIQRTQQEDSAVYLCASSSQGEAFFGQGTRLTVV.

This clonotype was observed a few times. The chain recombines TRBV2 with TRBJ2-5, with D unresolved. V gave up 3 bases and J gave up 2 bases, with 10 bases separating them. The length of the CDR3 is 14 residues. Looked up from germline, CDR1 is SNHLY and CDR2 is FYNNEI. The DNA for the CDR3 is TGTGCCAGCAGTGACCGGGTTCCTCAAGAGACCCAGTACTTC. Its translation: CASSDRVPQETQYF.

The DNA for the CDR3 is TGTGCCAGCAGCGTCACCGGGACAGACGGGGAGCTGTTTTTT. This translates into CASSVTGTDGELFF. The chain links TRBV9 to TRBJ2-2, with 7 bases that match TRBD1. This CDR3 comprises 14 residues. Germline V gene data show CDR1 as SGDLS and CDR2 as YYNGEE. V lost 2 bases to trimming and J lost 7 bases; unmatched junction nucleotides: 5.

This clonotype came up a few times. The chain uses TRBV9 and TRBJ2-5; no reliable D call. Trimming took off 4 bases at V and 3 bases at J, with 13 bases between the two ends. CDR3 size: 14 residues. CDR1 SGDLS and CDR2 YYNGEE come from the germline V gene. The CDR3 DNA reads TGTGCCAGCAGCCCCGGGCTCATGGAAGAGACCCAGTACTTC. Its translation: CASSPGLMEETQYF.

This clonotype was detected only a few times. The rearrangement joins TRBV18 to TRBJ2-3, with D maybe TRBD2 (5 bases). This CDR3 is built from 14 residues. Trimming took off 0 bases at V and 2 bases at J, with 6 bases between the two ends. Germline V gene lookup returns CDR1 KGHSH and CDR2 LQKENI. The CDR3 spells CASSPPRDTDTQYF. The CDR3 region has the DNA TGTGCCAGCTCACCACCGAGGGACACAGATACGCAGTATTTT.

J is TRBJ2-7 and V is TRBV19; tentatively, D is TRBD1 or TRBD2 (5 bases each). The CDR3 is made up of 11 amino acids. The V gene's germline CDR1 is LNHDA and CDR2 SQIVND (reference sequence). V shed 3 bases and J shed 12 bases, with 12 bases lying between them. CDR3 in DNA: TGTGCCAGTAGTATGGGACCCGTGACGTACTTC. Its protein is CASSMGPVTYF.

J is TRBJ1-1 and V is TRBV18; possibly TRBD1 for D (5 bases). V gave up 4 bases and J gave up 3 bases, with 24 bases separating them. This CDR3 is built from 18 residues. Germline V gene data show CDR1 as KGHSH and CDR2 as LQKENI. CDR3 bases: TGTGCCAGCTCACAGGGGAGGCTAACCCGACGTCGGGACACTGAAGCTTTCTTT. Protein product: CASSQGRLTRRRDTEAFF.

V usage is TRBV10-3 and J usage is TRBJ2-1, with D possibly called TRBD1 or TRBD2 (5 bases each). The V end was cut by 0 bases, the J end by 3 bases, with 12 bases between. Germline CDR1 ENHRY, CDR2 SYGVKD. The CDR3 has 16 residues. The CDR3 sequence is CAISESKGRSYNEQFF. The CDR3 coding sequence is TGTGCCATCAGTGAGTCTAAGGGACGGAGCTACAATGAGCAGTTCTTC.